The 6 T cell receptor beta chains presented below share a single source sample, sequenced in a study of T cell responses to AZD1222 COVID-19 vaccine. The table came from immunoSEQ multiplex PCR; TCRdb's copy has only in-frame clones and leaves some out. The repertoire holds around 140,000 clones, with 75% to 95% as singletons. Source: peripheral blood, taken on day 0 of AZD1222 vaccination. The receptors were gathered from an adult in good health.

A few counts support this clone. The J gene is TRBJ1-2, the V gene TRBV30; D uncertain. CDR1 is GTSNPN and CDR2 is SVGIG in the germline V gene (reference sequence). This CDR3 region has 11 residues. The ends were cut back, 8 bases at V and 4 bases at J, with 11 bases in the middle. Written as DNA, the CDR3 is TGTGCCACTGATGATGGCTATGGCTACACCTTC. It encodes CATDDGYGYTF.

This chain uses TRBV4-3 with TRBJ2-6; 8 nucleotides line up with TRBD1. CDR1 LGHNA and CDR2 YSLEER come from the germline V gene. Trimming removed 4 bases from V and 3 bases from J; junction bases left unmatched: 11. The CDR3 covers 18 residues. The CDR3 region is CASSPGGAFPGGANVLTF. In nucleotides, the CDR3 is TGCGCCAGCAGCCCAGGGGGCGCCTTCCCCGGTGGGGCCAACGTCCTGACTTTC.

The chain links TRBV6-5 to TRBJ2-4, with 12 bases matching TRBD2. The CDR3 contains 15 residues. Germline CDR1 is MNHEY and CDR2 is SVGAGI. V lost 6 bases and J lost 7; bases outside the gene matches: 7. The CDR3 sequence is CASRGLAGGRNIQYF. In nucleotides, the CDR3 is TGTGCCAGCAGGGGCCTAGCGGGGGGGCGGAACATTCAGTACTTC.

This sequence joins TRBV27 and TRBJ2-5; 7 bases line up with TRBD1. CDR3 length: 14 residues. CDR1 and CDR2 from the germline V gene are MNHEY and SMNVEV (reference sequence). V lost 5 bases and J lost 2; bases outside the gene matches: 5. CDR3 loop: CASSTRTGQETQYF. The CDR3 DNA sequence: TGTGCCAGCAGTACACGGACAGGTCAAGAGACCCAGTACTTC.

The chain couples TRBV11-2 to TRBJ2-1; D remains unclear. Germline assignment: CDR1 SGHAT and CDR2 FQNNGV. This CDR3 is built from 14 residues. The V end lost 4 bases, the J end lost 8 bases, and 15 bases lay between the germline ends. The CDR3 DNA sequence: TGTGCCAGCAGCTCCGACTCTGATTCGGATGAGCAGTTCTTC. This translates into CASSSDSDSDEQFF.

This clone appeared a single time. V is TRBV9 and J is TRBJ2-6; 7 bases agree with TRBD2. Germline trimming cut 0 bases from V and 4 bases from J; bases unmatched to any gene: 7. Germline lookup yields CDR1 SGDLS and CDR2 YYNGEE. The CDR3 runs 17 residues. CDR3 DNA: TGTGCCAGCAGCGTAGTATCCGGGGGGTTCGGGGCCAACGTCCTGACTTTC. It translates to CASSVVSGGFGANVLTF. Full variable domain (missing parts from reference TRBV9 and TRBJ2-6): DSGVTQTPKHLITATGQRVTLRCSPRSGDLSVYWYQQSLDQGLQFLIQYYNGEERAKGNILERFSAQQFPDLHSELNLSSLELGDSALYFCASSVVSGGFGANVLTFGAGSRLTVL.